The 19 T cell receptor beta chains in this list originate from one sample, sequenced in a study of cytomegalovirus exposure and HLA in healthy donors. Clones were sequenced by immunoSEQ multiplex PCR, and TCRdb holds only the in-frame ones, with some missing. The sample yields more than 95,000 clones, about 96% seen once. The specimen was PBMCs. The receptor source for this set is a man aged 18-30 years in good health and CMV-seronegative.

The chain is built from TRBV6-5 and TRBJ2-2; 7 bases agree with TRBD1. The CDR3 runs to 14 residues. In germline, CDR1 is MNHEY, CDR2 SVGAGI. Losses at the gene ends were 2 bases for V and 3 bases for J; bases not matched to a gene: 0. This chain's CDR3 is CASSYGTDTGELFF. The CDR3 DNA reads TGTGCCAGCAGTTACGGGACAGACACCGGGGAGCTGTTTTTT.

The chain links TRBV28 to TRBJ1-1, with D hard to call. The CDR3 is 14 residues long. From germline, CDR1 is MDHEN and CDR2 SYDVKM. The V end was cut by 6 bases, the J end by 11 bases, with 22 bases between. CDR3 in amino acids: CASSDLKRGAAAFF. The CDR3, as DNA: TGTGCCAGCAGCGACTTAAAACGCGGAGCGGCGGCTTTCTTT.

This chain uses TRBV27 with TRBJ1-3; D is possibly TRBD1 (6 bases). V was trimmed by 7 bases and J by 0 bases, leaving 19 bases between them. Germline assignment: CDR1 MNHEY and CDR2 SMNVEV (reference sequence). This CDR3 is 17 amino acids long. This CDR3 reads CASKGMAGESSGNTIYF. CDR3 in DNA: TGTGCCAGCAAAGGCATGGCAGGGGAATCCTCTGGAAACACCATATATTTT.

V gene TRBV15 combines with J gene TRBJ2-7, with 7 bases lining up with TRBD2. Germline loops: CDR1 LNHNV, CDR2 YYDKDF (reference sequence). The CDR3 loop spans 15 amino acids. Trimming removed 5 bases from V and 3 bases from J; junction bases left unmatched: 10. This CDR3 is CATSPGEGRFYEQYF. DNA of the CDR3: TGTGCCACCAGCCCCGGGGAGGGGCGGTTCTACGAGCAGTACTTC.

This clone was detected only a few times. The chain combines TRBV7-8 with TRBJ2-7, with TRBD1 matching over 9 bases. The CDR3 totals 14 residues. The V and J ends lost 4 bases and 3 bases, in that order; junction bases with no gene match: 4. CDR1 is SGHVS and CDR2 is FQNEAQ in the germline V gene. CDR3 region: CASSSQGAGYEQYF. CDR3 DNA sequence: TGTGCCAGCAGCTCACAGGGGGCTGGCTACGAGCAGTACTTC.

The chain couples TRBV12-5 to TRBJ2-2, with D possibly being TRBD1 (6 bases). Germline CDR1 and CDR2: LGHNT and FRNRAP. The CDR3 extends over 16 amino acids. V was pared by 1 base and J by 4 bases, with 13 bases between. CDR3 region: CASGLAPLGGTGELFF. As DNA, the CDR3 is TGTGCTAGTGGTTTGGCCCCTTTAGGGGGCACCGGGGAGCTGTTTTTT.

A single count supports this clone. The rearrangement links TRBV16 to TRBJ1-2, with 7 bases that match TRBD1. Germline CDR1 reads KGHSY; CDR2 reads FQNENV. The CDR3 runs 14 residues. The V gene end was trimmed by 3 bases and the J gene end by 7 bases; junction bases not matched to a gene: 8. The CDR3 here is CASSQATGVSGYTF. For the CDR3, the DNA is TGTGCCAGCAGCCAGGCTACAGGGGTCTCTGGCTACACCTTC. Full variable domain (missing parts from reference TRBV16 and TRBJ1-2): GEEVAQTPKHLVRGEGQKAKLYCAPIKGHSYVFWYQQVLKNEFKFLISFQNENVFDETGMPKERFSAKCLPNSPCSLEIQATKLEDSAVYFCASSQATGVSGYTFGSGTRLTVV.

The V call is TRBV29-1, the J call TRBJ1-1; a weak D match, TRBD1 (6 bases). The ends were cut back, 7 bases at V and 4 bases at J, with 19 bases in the middle. The germline V gene has CDR1 SQVTM and CDR2 ANQGSEA. This CDR3 comprises 14 residues. CDR3 amino acids: CSAEGDTKLTEAFF. The CDR3 region has the DNA TGCAGCGCCGAAGGGGACACCAAACTCACTGAAGCTTTCTTT.

The chain has TRBV5-1 and TRBJ2-1, with 7 nucleotides matching TRBD2. Trimming removed 0 bases from V and 2 bases from J; junction bases left unmatched: 5. Germline values: CDR1 SGHRS, CDR2 YFSETQ. The CDR3 consists of 16 residues. The CDR3: CASSLVGREPYNEQFF. The CDR3 DNA follows: TGCGCCAGCAGCTTGGTTGGGCGGGAGCCCTACAATGAGCAGTTCTTC. The whole variable domain, filled in from reference TRBV5-1 and TRBJ2-1, reads KAGVTQTPRYLIKTRGQQVTLSCSPISGHRSVSWYQQTPGQGLQFLFEYFSETQRNKGNFPGRFSGRQFSNSRSEMNVSTLELGDSALYLCASSLVGREPYNEQFFGPGTRLTVL.

The chain combines TRBV19 with TRBJ2-5, with D hard to call. This CDR3 has 13 amino acids. V dropped 5 bases and J dropped 5 bases, with 12 bases sitting between them. Germline V gene lookup returns CDR1 LNHDA and CDR2 SQIVND (reference sequence). CDR3: CASSSHSRETQYF. The CDR3 nucleotides are TGTGCCAGTAGTTCGCACTCGAGGGAGACCCAGTACTTC.

This clone occurred once. This chain connects TRBV6-6 to TRBJ1-1, with TRBD1 as a possible D gene (5 bases). V lost 8 bases to trimming and J lost 1 base, with 11 bases between them. The CDR3 spans 13 residues. Germline values: CDR1 MNHNY, CDR2 SVGAGI (reference sequence). CDR3 in DNA: TGTGCCAGCCAAGATGACAGGAACACTGAAGCTTTCTTT. Its translation is CASQDDRNTEAFF.

The DNA of the CDR3 is TGTGCCAGCAGCGCGGACAGGGGGACTAACTATGGCTACACCTTC. Protein product: CASSADRGTNYGYTF. The chain combines TRBV5-8 with TRBJ1-2, with 10 bases fitting TRBD1. With 4 bases clipped from V and 0 bases from J, the junction kept 3 bases outside the gene matches. Germline V gene sequence: CDR1 SGHTS, CDR2 YDEGEE. This CDR3 is 15 amino acids long.

The chain combines TRBV28 with TRBJ1-1; the D is unclear. The CDR3 totals 11 residues. The germline V gene has CDR1 MDHEN and CDR2 SYDVKM. Trimming pared 0 bases from V and 10 bases from J, leaving 6 bases between. The CDR3: CASSLWTGAFF. DNA for the CDR3: TGTGCCAGCAGTTTATGGACGGGAGCTTTCTTT.

The CDR3 protein is CASSVVVGVSTGELFF. DNA for the CDR3: TGTGCCAGCAGCGTAGTTGTGGGAGTAAGCACCGGGGAGCTGTTTTTT. V and J are TRBV9 and TRBJ2-2; possibly TRBD2 for D (5 bases). Germline V lookup: CDR1 SGDLS, CDR2 YYNGEE. Between the trimmed V and J ends, which lost 0 bases and 4 bases, there was a span of 13 bases. This CDR3 comprises 16 residues. Complete variable domain (other parts from reference TRBV9 and TRBJ2-2): DSGVTQTPKHLITATGQRVTLRCSPRSGDLSVYWYQQSLDQGLQFLIQYYNGEERAKGNILERFSAQQFPDLHSELNLSSLELGDSALYFCASSVVVGVSTGELFFGEGSRLTVL.

The rearrangement links TRBV10-3 to TRBJ2-7, with D maybe TRBD1 (5 bases). V was cut by 6 bases and J by 7 bases, with 10 bases left in between. The CDR3 totals 11 residues. The germline gives CDR1 ENHRY, CDR2 SYGVKD. CDR3 coding DNA: TGTGCCATCAGAGGGGCCTCTGAGCAGTACTTC. Translated, it gives CAIRGASEQYF.

V usage is TRBV27 and J usage is TRBJ1-5; D perhaps matches TRBD1 (6 bases). The germline V gene has CDR1 MNHEY and CDR2 SMNVEV (reference sequence). This CDR3 contains 14 residues. V shed 6 bases and J shed 0 bases, with 9 bases lying between them. The CDR3 protein is CASSPGVSNQPQHF. The CDR3 DNA follows: TGTGCCAGCAGCCCAGGGGTTAGCAATCAGCCCCAGCATTTT.

The chain has TRBV27 and TRBJ2-7; 8 bases fit TRBD2. The CDR3 is 13 residues long. The V segment lost 0 bases and the J segment 7 bases; nucleotides outside the gene matches: 2. Germline V CDR1 and CDR2: MNHEY, SMNVEV (reference sequence). CDR3 nucleotide sequence: TGTGCCAGCAGTTTATCCCCGGGGGGGGAGCAGTACTTC. Its translation: CASSLSPGGEQYF.

V is TRBV5-1 and J is TRBJ1-5; the D is unclear. Germline values: CDR1 SGHRS, CDR2 YFSETQ. Trimming cost V 1 base and J 0 bases, with 2 bases left between them. This CDR3 spans 13 amino acids. The CDR3 region is CASSLHSNQPQHF. The CDR3 coding sequence is TGCGCCAGCAGCTTGCATAGCAATCAGCCCCAGCATTTT.

The V gene is TRBV4-3, the J gene TRBJ2-3; D ambiguous. The germline V and J ends were trimmed by 0 bases and 3 bases, with 13 bases remaining between them. Per germline, CDR1 LGHNA and CDR2 YSLEER. This CDR3 region has 16 residues. The CDR3 protein is CASSQDAAFKTDTQYF. The DNA of the CDR3 is TGCGCCAGCAGCCAAGATGCGGCATTTAAGACAGATACGCAGTATTTT.